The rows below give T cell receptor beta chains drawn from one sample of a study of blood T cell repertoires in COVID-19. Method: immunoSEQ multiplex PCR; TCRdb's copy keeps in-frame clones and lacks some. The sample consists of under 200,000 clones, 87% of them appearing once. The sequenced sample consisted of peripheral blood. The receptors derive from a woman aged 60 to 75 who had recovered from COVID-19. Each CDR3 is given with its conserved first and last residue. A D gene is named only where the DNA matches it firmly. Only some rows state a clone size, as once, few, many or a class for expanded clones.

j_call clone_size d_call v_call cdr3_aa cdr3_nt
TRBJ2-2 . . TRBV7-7 CASSLSGGGTGELFF TGTGCCAGCAGCTTATCAGGGGGAGGTACCGGGGAGCTGTTTTTT
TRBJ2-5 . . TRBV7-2 CASSSTLQETQYF TGTGCCAGCAGCTCTACTCTACAAGAGACCCAGTACTTC
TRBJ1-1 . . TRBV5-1 CASSLAGGPGTEAFF TGCGCCAGCAGCTTGGCCGGGGGACCGGGCACTGAAGCTTTCTTT
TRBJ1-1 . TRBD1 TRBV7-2 CASSPDRLNTEAFF TGTGCCAGCAGCCCGGACAGGTTGAACACTGAAGCTTTCTTT
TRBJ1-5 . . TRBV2 CASSPTGRNQPQHF TGTGCCAGCAGTCCGACAGGCCGCAATCAGCCCCAGCATTTT
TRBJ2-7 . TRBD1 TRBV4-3 CASSQDPRTAGGYEQYF TGCGCCAGCAGCCAAGATCCTCGGACGGCAGGGGGTTACGAGCAGTACTTC
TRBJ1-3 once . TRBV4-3 CASSQDAQYGNTIYF TGCGCCAGCAGCCAAGATGCACAGTATGGAAACACCATATATTTT
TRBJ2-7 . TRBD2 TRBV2 CASRPGTSASYEQYF TGTGCCAGCCGCCCAGGGACTAGCGCGTCCTACGAGCAGTACTTC
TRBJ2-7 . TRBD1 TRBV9 CASSLAGTGTGEQYF TGTGCCAGCAGCTTAGCCGGGACAGGGACGGGCGAGCAGTACTTC
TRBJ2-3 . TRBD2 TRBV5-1 CASSSGTSIYTQYF TGCGCCAGCAGTTCCGGGACTAGCATATATACGCAGTATTTT
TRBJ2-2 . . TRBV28 CASSHPRGQIKSSGELFF TGTGCCAGCAGTCACCCACGGGGACAAATCAAGAGTTCAGGGGAGCTGTTTTTT
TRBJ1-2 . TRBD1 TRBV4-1 CASSHSRTGGGEGYTF TGCGCCAGCAGCCATTCAAGGACAGGGGGCGGGGAGGGCTACACCTTC
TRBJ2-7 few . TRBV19 CASSIEGTFNYYEQYF TGTGCCAGTAGTATTGAGGGGACTTTCAACTACTACGAGCAGTACTTC
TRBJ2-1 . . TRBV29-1 CSVPDGGTNNEQFF TGCAGCGTCCCTGACGGGGGAACCAACAATGAGCAGTTCTTC
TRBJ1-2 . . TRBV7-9 CASSLMIGALYGYTF TGTGCCAGCAGCTTAATGATTGGGGCCCTATATGGCTACACCTTC
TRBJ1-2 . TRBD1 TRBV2 CASSGGQSFYGYTF TGTGCCAGCAGTGGGGGACAGTCCTTCTATGGCTACACCTTC
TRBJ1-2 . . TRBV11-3 CASSLAQGYGYTF TGTGCCAGCAGCTTAGCGCAGGGCTATGGCTACACCTTC
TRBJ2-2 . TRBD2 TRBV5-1 CASSAGTTNTGELFF TGCGCCAGCAGCGCCGGGACTACGAACACCGGGGAGCTGTTTTTT
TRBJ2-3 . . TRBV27 CASSPFSGGPTDTQYF TGTGCCAGCAGTCCCTTTTCAGGGGGGCCCACAGATACGCAGTATTTT
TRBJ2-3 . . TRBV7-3 CASSLRAGRSVDTQYF TGTGCCAGCAGCTTAAGGGCAGGCCGATCAGTCGATACGCAGTATTTT
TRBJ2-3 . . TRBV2 CASSDSGYTQYF TGTGCCAGCAGTGATTCAGGTTATACGCAGTATTTT
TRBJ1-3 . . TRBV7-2 CASAVSGNTIYF TGTGCCAGCGCGGTCTCTGGAAACACCATATATTTT
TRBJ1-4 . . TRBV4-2 CASSQDPAGANEKLFF TGTGCCAGCAGCCAAGATCCGGCAGGGGCTAATGAAAAACTGTTTTTT
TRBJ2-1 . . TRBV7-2 CASSFGKLDEQFF TGTGCCAGCAGCTTCGGGAAATTGGATGAGCAGTTCTTC
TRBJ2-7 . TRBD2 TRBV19 CASSIVSHPGAAGTYEQYF TGTGCCAGTAGTATTGTGAGTCACCCTGGCGCAGCGGGGACCTACGAGCAGTACTTC
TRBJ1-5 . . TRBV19 CASSPPQHF TGTGCCAGTAGCCCACCCCAGCATTTT
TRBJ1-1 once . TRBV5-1 CASSLYVGNTEAFF TGCGCCAGCAGCTTGTATGTCGGGAACACTGAAGCTTTCTTT
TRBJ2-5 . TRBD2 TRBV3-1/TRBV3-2 CASSQTERGFKRPETQYF TGTGCCAGCAGCCAGACGGAGCGGGGGTTCAAGCGGCCAGAGACCCAGTACTTC
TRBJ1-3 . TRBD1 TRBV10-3 CAISGAPGQVSGNTIYF TGTGCCATCAGTGGAGCTCCGGGACAGGTCTCTGGAAACACCATATATTTT
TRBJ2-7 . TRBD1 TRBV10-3 CAISRDRREGWYF TGTGCCATCAGCCGGGACAGGCGGGAAGGATGGTACTTC
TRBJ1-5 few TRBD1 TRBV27 CASSYNRDRDQPQHF TGTGCCAGCAGTTACAACCGGGACAGGGATCAGCCCCAGCATTTT
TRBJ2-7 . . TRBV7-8 CASSRGQGSFYEQYF TGTGCCAGCAGCCGAGGGCAGGGTTCCTTCTACGAGCAGTACTTC
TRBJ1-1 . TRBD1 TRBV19 CASRPGTGGLNTEAFF TGTGCCAGTCGACCCGGGACAGGGGGCCTGAACACTGAAGCTTTCTTT
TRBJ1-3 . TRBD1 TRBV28 CASRGDRVASGNTIYF TGTGCCAGCAGGGGAGACAGGGTCGCCTCTGGAAACACCATATATTTT
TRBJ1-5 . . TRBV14 CASSQREYEPQHF TGTGCCAGCAGCCAGAGGGAATACGAGCCCCAGCATTTT
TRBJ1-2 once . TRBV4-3 CASSPQGGYGYTF TGCGCCAGCAGCCCTCAAGGCGGGTATGGCTACACCTTC
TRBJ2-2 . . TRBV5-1 CASSLAVRENTGELFF TGCGCCAGCAGCTTGGCCGTACGGGAGAACACCGGGGAGCTGTTTTTT
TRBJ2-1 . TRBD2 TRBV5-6 CASSLAGGTSGGYNEQFF TGTGCCAGCAGCTTGGCCGGTGGGACTAGCGGGGGGTACAATGAGCAGTTCTTC
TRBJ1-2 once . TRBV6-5 CASSYSPIDYGYTF TGTGCCAGCAGTTACTCCCCGATAGACTATGGCTACACCTTC
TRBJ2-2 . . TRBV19 CASRRDTGELFF TGTGCCAGTAGGCGAGACACCGGGGAGCTGTTTTTT
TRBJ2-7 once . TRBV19 CASSPRQGSYEQYF TGTGCCAGTAGCCCCCGCCAGGGGTCCTACGAGCAGTACTTC
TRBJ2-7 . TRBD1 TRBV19 CASGQGKSEQYF TGTGCCAGCGGACAGGGAAAATCCGAGCAGTACTTC
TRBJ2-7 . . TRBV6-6 CASSTLEGTEQYF TGTGCCAGCAGTACCCTCGAGGGAACAGAGCAGTACTTC
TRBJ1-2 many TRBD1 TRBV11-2 CASSITGGLANYGYTF TGTGCCAGCAGCATAACAGGGGGCCTAGCTAACTATGGCTACACCTTC
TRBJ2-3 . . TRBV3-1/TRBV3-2 CASSQDSGDTQYF TGTGCCAGCAGCCAAGACTCCGGGGATACGCAGTATTTT
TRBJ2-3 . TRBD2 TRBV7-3 CASSAGRGVWYF TGTGCCAGCAGTGCTGGGCGGGGGGTGTGGTATTTT
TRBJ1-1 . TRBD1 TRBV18 CASSPLDRDRDTEAFF TGTGCCAGCTCACCGCTAGACAGGGATCGGGACACTGAAGCTTTCTTT
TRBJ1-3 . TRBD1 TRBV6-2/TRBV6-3 CASSMGTARNTIYF TGTGCCAGCAGCATGGGGACAGCAAGAAACACCATATATTTT
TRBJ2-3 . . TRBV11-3 CASSQDSGEDTQYF TGTGCCAGCAGCCAGGACTCTGGGGAAGATACGCAGTATTTT
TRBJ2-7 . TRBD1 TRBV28 CASRGTGGPYEQYF TGTGCCAGCAGAGGGACAGGGGGACCCTACGAGCAGTACTTC
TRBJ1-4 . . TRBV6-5 CASSSMAGYKEKLFF TGTGCCAGCAGTTCAATGGCAGGGTACAAGGAAAAACTGTTTTTT
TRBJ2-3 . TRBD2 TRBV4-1 CASSQVRLAGGPGTDTQYF TGCGCCAGCAGCCAAGTACGGCTAGCGGGGGGGCCCGGCACAGATACGCAGTATTTT
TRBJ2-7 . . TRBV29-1 CSVSQQGPPAGEQYF TGCAGCGTGAGCCAGCAGGGACCCCCGGCGGGGGAGCAGTACTTC
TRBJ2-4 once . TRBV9 CASSAVGGSQYF TGTGCCAGCAGCGCGGTAGGGGGTTCTCAGTACTTC
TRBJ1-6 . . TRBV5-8 CASSLGEGYNSPLHF TGTGCCAGCAGCTTGGGGGAGGGCTATAATTCACCCCTCCACTTT